Listed below are T cell receptor beta chains from one sample, sequenced in a study of blood T cells in healthy people across ages. Via MiXCR, TCRdb re-called the 5' RACE reads, giving one row per CDR3 protein. The data contain about 1.8 million distinct CDR3 sequences, just under 50% of them singletons. Source material: blood. Source of these receptors: a woman aged 40-49 years in good health. The CDR3 runs from the conserved cysteine through the conserved F or W. A D gene is named only where the DNA matches it firmly. Size values are once, few and many counts, or a class for expanded clones, and some rows have none.

CDR3 DNA,CDR3 protein,J gene,V gene,D gene,clone size
TGCAGCGTGGGCAAGGGGGGAGGGCAGTACTTC,CSVGKGGGQYF,TRBJ2-5,TRBV29-1,.,.
TGTGCCATCAGTGAGTCAAGGACAGGGGGGGCCAAAAACATTCAGTACTTC,CAISESRTGGAKNIQYF,TRBJ2-4,TRBV10-3,TRBD1,few
TGTTCCGGTGGGACAGGCCTCTACGAGCGGTACTTC,CSGGTGLYERYF,TRBJ2-7,TRBV28,TRBD1,.
TGTGCCAGCAGCGACGGCGCTGGCTACACCTTC,CASSDGAGYTF,TRBJ1-2,TRBV6-2/TRBV6-3,.,.
TGTGCCAGCAGCGTAGACTTAGCTAACTATGGCTGCACCTTC,CASSVDLANYGCTF,TRBJ1-2,TRBV9,.,.
TGTGCCAGCAGTTTAAAGATTACCTCTAACTATGGCTACACCTTC,CASSLKITSNYGYTF,TRBJ1-2,TRBV6-2/TRBV6-3,.,few
TGTGCCAGCTCCCGGGACAGGGCTGGTTCACCCCTCCACTTT,CASSRDRAGSPLHF,TRBJ1-6,TRBV18,TRBD1,once
TGCAGTGCCGACCAGACAGGTTTTCGGGAAAAACTGTTTTTT,CSADQTGFREKLFF,TRBJ1-4,TRBV20-1,.,.
TGTGCCAGCAGTTTCGGACAGGGCAAAGCTTTCTTT,CASSFGQGKAFF,TRBJ1-1,TRBV27,TRBD1,.
TGCGCCAGCAGTCTCGCCAGGGTCTACGGGGAGACCCAGTACTTC,CASSLARVYGETQYF,TRBJ2-5,TRBV4-1,.,.
TGCGCCAGCGGCCAAGATAACAGGCGTTCCTACGAGCAGTACTTC,CASGQDNRRSYEQYF,TRBJ2-7,TRBV14,.,.
TGTGCCAGCAGCTCTGCGGGGGCGCACAGTGAGCAGTTCTTC,CASSSAGAHSEQFF,TRBJ2-1,TRBV7-9,.,.
TGCAGTGCTCGACAGGGATTAAGTTCACCCCTCCACTTT,CSARQGLSSPLHF,TRBJ1-6,TRBV20-1,TRBD1,.
TGTGCCGGCAGCGTTAAGACGGGAGGGGCGGAGACCCAGTACTTC,CAGSVKTGGAETQYF,TRBJ2-5,TRBV5-6,TRBD2,.
TGCGCCAGCAGCCAAGATAGTGTCGTCTTAGGCCCTGCTAACTATGGCTACACCTTC,CASSQDSVVLGPANYGYTF,TRBJ1-2,TRBV4-3,.,.
TGCAGTGCTAGACAATTCCCTAGCAATCAGCCCCAGCATTTT,CSARQFPSNQPQHF,TRBJ1-5,TRBV20-1,.,.
TGTGCCAGCAGTTTCCCAGGGGGCAGCAATCAGCCCCAGCATTTT,CASSFPGGSNQPQHF,TRBJ1-5,TRBV28,TRBD1,few
TGTGCCATCAGGACAGCCGGCTCCTACAATGAGCAGTTCTTC,CAIRTAGSYNEQFF,TRBJ2-1,TRBV10-3,.,.
TGTGCCAGCAGTTTGGTAGGGGATTCCCAAGAGACCCAGTACTTC,CASSLVGDSQETQYF,TRBJ2-5,TRBV27,.,.
TGTGCCAGCAGTTACTCGATTCCGGATAACTATGGCTACACCTTC,CASSYSIPDNYGYTF,TRBJ1-2,TRBV6-5,.,few
TGTGCCAGCAGCTCTGACAGGGGGATGTCGGCTTTCTTT,CASSSDRGMSAFF,TRBJ1-1,TRBV7-2,TRBD1,few
TGTGCCAGCAGCCGCCGGACTAGCGGGGGGATAGATACGCAGTATTTT,CASSRRTSGGIDTQYF,TRBJ2-3,TRBV7-2,TRBD2,few
TGTGCCATCAGTGAGGGGGACTATGGCTACACCTTC,CAISEGDYGYTF,TRBJ1-2,TRBV10-3,.,.
TGTGCCACCAGCAGAGTATTGGGACTACACACAGATACGCAGTATTTT,CATSRVLGLHTDTQYF,TRBJ2-3,TRBV15,TRBD2,.
TGCAGTGCCGGAGGACCGAAGAACTATGGCTACACCTTC,CSAGGPKNYGYTF,TRBJ1-2,TRBV20-1,.,.
TGTGCCAGCAGTTATATACCGGGACAGGTCTACAATGAGCAGTTCTTC,CASSYIPGQVYNEQFF,TRBJ2-1,TRBV28,TRBD1,once
TGTGCCAGCAGTGAGGGGGCTAGCGGGGGGAATGAGCAGTTCTTC,CASSEGASGGNEQFF,TRBJ2-1,TRBV2,TRBD2,.
TGTGCCAGCAGTTACGAGGTTGGTCAGAAAGGGGTCTACGAGCAGTACTTC,CASSYEVGQKGVYEQYF,TRBJ2-7,TRBV6-2/TRBV6-3,.,.
TGTGCCACGACGGGACAGCGAAACATTCAGTACTTC,CATTGQRNIQYF,TRBJ2-4,TRBV2,TRBD1,few
TGTGCCAGCAGCAGGTTACTGGACAGCTTCTATGGCTACACCTTC,CASSRLLDSFYGYTF,TRBJ1-2,TRBV7-2,.,few
TGTGCCAGCAGCCCCCGCCAAGGGGGCGGTTACACTGAAGCTTTCTTT,CASSPRQGGGYTEAFF,TRBJ1-1,TRBV9,TRBD1,.
TGTGCCATCAGTGAGGGTCCCGGATCGGGCACAGATACGCAGTATTTT,CAISEGPGSGTDTQYF,TRBJ2-3,TRBV10-3,.,.
TGTGCCAGCAGCTTAGACCCGGGGCCAGGAATCGGCTACACCTTC,CASSLDPGPGIGYTF,TRBJ1-2,TRBV7-2,.,once
TGCAGTGCCCTACCGGGGGCTAATAGGCAAGAGACCCAGTACTTC,CSALPGANRQETQYF,TRBJ2-5,TRBV20-1,.,.
TGTGCCACAGGGCAGGATAGCTCCTACGAGCAGTACTTC,CATGQDSSYEQYF,TRBJ2-7,TRBV2,.,.
TGTGCCACCATGTTTCCGGGGGGTAATGAGCAGTTCTTC,CATMFPGGNEQFF,TRBJ2-1,TRBV24-1,TRBD2,.
TGCAGTGCTAGTGGTCTAGCGGGGGGGCCCGTGCAGTATTTT,CSASGLAGGPVQYF,TRBJ2-3,TRBV20-1,TRBD2,.
TGTGCCAGCAGAGTAGGGAGGACCTATAATTCACCCCTCCACTTT,CASRVGRTYNSPLHF,TRBJ1-6,TRBV6-5,.,few
TGTGCCAGCTCACCAGGGTTCGGGGATTCCTACGAGCAGTACTTC,CASSPGFGDSYEQYF,TRBJ2-7,TRBV18,.,once
TGTGCCAGCAGCGTAGCTGTAAAGACTGAAGCTTTCTTT,CASSVAVKTEAFF,TRBJ1-1,TRBV9,.,.
TGTGCCAGCAGCCAAGGTGCAGGGGGTTACTACGAGCAGTACTTC,CASSQGAGGYYEQYF,TRBJ2-7,TRBV3-1,TRBD1,few
TGTGCCAGCAGTTTAGGGCAGGGGGAGACCAATGAGCAGTTCTTC,CASSLGQGETNEQFF,TRBJ2-1,TRBV28,TRBD1,.
TGTGCCACCAGTGTCCGTGGGGCTTCTCAAGAGACCCAGTACTTC,CATSVRGASQETQYF,TRBJ2-5,TRBV24-1,.,.
TGCAGTGCTAGAGATGCCAGGTCTGTAAATGAGCAGTTCTTC,CSARDARSVNEQFF,TRBJ2-1,TRBV20-1,.,.
TGCGCCAGCAGCTCGAATAGGGGACTAGCTCAAGATGAGCAGTTCTTC,CASSSNRGLAQDEQFF,TRBJ2-1,TRBV5-1,TRBD2,.
TGTGCCAGCAGTTACTCGGGGGGTTTATCCTACAATGAGCAGTTCTTC,CASSYSGGLSYNEQFF,TRBJ2-1,TRBV6-5,.,once
TGTGCCAGCAGCTCCGGGACAATCGGCGGCTACACCTTC,CASSSGTIGGYTF,TRBJ1-2,TRBV13,.,few
TGCAGTGCCCTCCCCCGGACAGGGGTTCAGCCCCAGCATTTT,CSALPRTGVQPQHF,TRBJ1-5,TRBV20-1,TRBD1,.